This record looks at one T cell receptor (beta chain) sequence and its context. Sequencing was performed with immunoSEQ multiplex PCR; in TCRdb, only in-frame clones are kept and a portion is missing. This table has 250,000 to 300,000 clones, more than 75% appearing once. The sample is drawn from a study of blood T cell repertoires in COVID-19. Looked up from germline, CDR1 is KGHSH and CDR2 is LQKENI. The CDR3 sequence is 14 residues long. V gave up 3 bases and J gave up 3 bases, with 9 bases separating them. The TCR originated in a woman aged 55-69 years in a cohort exposed to, infected with or recovered from COVID-19 (not recorded which). The chain joins TRBV18 to TRBJ1-5; the D gene is possibly TRBD1 (5 bases). The sample taken for sequencing was PBMCs or T cells enriched from blood (not recorded which). For the CDR3, the DNA is TGTGCCAGCTCACCCGACAGATACAATCAGCCCCAGCATTTT. This sequence encodes CASSPDRYNQPQHF.